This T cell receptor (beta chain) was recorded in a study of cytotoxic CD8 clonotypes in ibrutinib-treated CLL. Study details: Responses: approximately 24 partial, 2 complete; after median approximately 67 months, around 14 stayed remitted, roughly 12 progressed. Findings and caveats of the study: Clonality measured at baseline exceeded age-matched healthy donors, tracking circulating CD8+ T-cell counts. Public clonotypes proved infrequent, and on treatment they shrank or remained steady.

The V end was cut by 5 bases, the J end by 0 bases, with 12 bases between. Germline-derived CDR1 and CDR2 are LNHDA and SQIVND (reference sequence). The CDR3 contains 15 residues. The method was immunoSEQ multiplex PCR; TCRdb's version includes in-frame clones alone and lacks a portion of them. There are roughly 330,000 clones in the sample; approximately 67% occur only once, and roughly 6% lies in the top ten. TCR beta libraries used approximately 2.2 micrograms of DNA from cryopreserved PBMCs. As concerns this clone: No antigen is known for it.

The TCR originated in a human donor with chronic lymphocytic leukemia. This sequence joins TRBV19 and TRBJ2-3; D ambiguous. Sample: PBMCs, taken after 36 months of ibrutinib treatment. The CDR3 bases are TGTGCCAGTAGTCCCTCAGGTCACAGCACAGATACGCAGTATTTT. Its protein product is CASSPSGHSTDTQYF.